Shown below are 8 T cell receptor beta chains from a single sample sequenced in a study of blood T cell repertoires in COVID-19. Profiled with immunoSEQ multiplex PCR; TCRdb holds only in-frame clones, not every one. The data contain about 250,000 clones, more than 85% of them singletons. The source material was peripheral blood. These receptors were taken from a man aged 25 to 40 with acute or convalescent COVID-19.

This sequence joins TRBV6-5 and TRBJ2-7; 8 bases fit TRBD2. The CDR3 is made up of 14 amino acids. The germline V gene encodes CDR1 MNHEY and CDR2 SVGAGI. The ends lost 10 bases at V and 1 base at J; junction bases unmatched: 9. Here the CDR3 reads CATRSGVGSYEQYF. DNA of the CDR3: TGTGCCACTCGTAGCGGGGTGGGGTCCTACGAGCAGTACTTC.

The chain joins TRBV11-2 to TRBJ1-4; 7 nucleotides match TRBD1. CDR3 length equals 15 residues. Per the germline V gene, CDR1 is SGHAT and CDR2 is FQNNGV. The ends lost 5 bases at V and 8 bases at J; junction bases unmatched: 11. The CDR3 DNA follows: TGTGCCAGCAGCATGACGACAGGGTTTTACGAAAAACTGTTTTTT. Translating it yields CASSMTTGFYEKLFF.

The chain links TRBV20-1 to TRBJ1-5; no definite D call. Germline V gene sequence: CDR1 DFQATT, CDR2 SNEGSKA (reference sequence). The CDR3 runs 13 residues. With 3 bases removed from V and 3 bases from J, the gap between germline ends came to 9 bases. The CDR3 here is CSASGYTNQPQHF. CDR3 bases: TGCAGTGCTAGTGGGTACACCAATCAGCCCCAGCATTTT.

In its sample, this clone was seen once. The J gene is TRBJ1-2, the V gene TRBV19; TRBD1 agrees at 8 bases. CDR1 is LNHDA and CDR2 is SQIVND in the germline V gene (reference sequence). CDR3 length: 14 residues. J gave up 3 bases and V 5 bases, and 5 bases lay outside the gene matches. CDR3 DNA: TGTGCCAGTAGTTTACAGGGGGGAGACTATGGCTACACCTTC. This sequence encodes CASSLQGGDYGYTF. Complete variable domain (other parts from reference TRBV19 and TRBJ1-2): DGGITQSPKYLFRKEGQNVTLSCEQNLNHDAMYWYRQDPGQGLRLIYYSQIVNDFQKGDIAEGYSVSREKKESFPLTVTSAQKNPTAFYLCASSLQGGDYGYTFGSGTRLTVV.

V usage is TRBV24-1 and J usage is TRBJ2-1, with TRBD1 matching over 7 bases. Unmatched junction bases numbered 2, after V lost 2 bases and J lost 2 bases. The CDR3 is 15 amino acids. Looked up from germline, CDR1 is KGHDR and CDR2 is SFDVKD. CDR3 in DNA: TGTGCCACCAGTGATTACAGGGGACCCTACAATGAGCAGTTCTTC. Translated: CATSDYRGPYNEQFF.

The CDR3 DNA reads TGTGCCAGCCGCTCGGGGTATGGGCTTTTAGGGGAGCAGTTCTTC. This codes for CASRSGYGLLGEQFF. The chain couples TRBV6-5 to TRBJ2-1, with D perhaps TRBD2 (5 bases). CDR1 and CDR2 (germline): MNHEY, SVGAGI. V was pared by 8 bases and J by 10 bases, with 24 bases between. The CDR3 totals 15 residues.

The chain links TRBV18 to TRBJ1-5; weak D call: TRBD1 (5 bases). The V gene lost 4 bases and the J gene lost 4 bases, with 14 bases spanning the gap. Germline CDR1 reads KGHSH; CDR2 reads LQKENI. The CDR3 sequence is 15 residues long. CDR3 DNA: TGTGCCAGCTCACGGAGCAGGGATGGTAATCAGCCCCAGCATTTT. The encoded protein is CASSRSRDGNQPQHF. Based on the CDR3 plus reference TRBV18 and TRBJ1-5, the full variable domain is NAGVMQNPRHLVRRRGQEARLRCSPMKGHSHVYWYRQLPEEGLKFMVYLQKENIIDESGMPKERFSAEFPKEGPSILRIQQVVRGDSAAYFCASSRSRDGNQPQHFGDGTRLSIL.

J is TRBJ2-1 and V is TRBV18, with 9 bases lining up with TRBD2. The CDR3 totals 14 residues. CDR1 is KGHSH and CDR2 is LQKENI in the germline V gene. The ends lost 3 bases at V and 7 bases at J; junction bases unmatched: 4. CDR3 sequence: CASSPGLAINEQFF. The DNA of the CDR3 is TGTGCCAGCTCACCGGGACTAGCTATAAATGAGCAGTTCTTC.